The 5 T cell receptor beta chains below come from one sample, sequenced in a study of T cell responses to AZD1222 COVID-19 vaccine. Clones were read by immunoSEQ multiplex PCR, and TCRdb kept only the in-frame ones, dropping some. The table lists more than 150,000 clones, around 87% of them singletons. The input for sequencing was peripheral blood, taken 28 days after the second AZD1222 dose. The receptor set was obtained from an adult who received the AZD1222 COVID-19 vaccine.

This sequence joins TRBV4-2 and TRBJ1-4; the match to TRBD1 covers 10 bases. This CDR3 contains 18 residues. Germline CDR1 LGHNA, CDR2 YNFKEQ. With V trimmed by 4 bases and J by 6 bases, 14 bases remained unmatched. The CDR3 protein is CASSRRELSGTGDEKLFF. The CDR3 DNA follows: TGTGCCAGCAGCCGCCGGGAGTTGAGCGGGACAGGGGATGAAAAACTGTTTTTT.

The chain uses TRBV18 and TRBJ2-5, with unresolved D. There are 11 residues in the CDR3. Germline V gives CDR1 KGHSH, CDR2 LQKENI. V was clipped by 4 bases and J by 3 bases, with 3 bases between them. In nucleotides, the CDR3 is TGTGCCAGCTCACACAAAGAGACCCAGTACTTC. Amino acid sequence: CASSHKETQYF.

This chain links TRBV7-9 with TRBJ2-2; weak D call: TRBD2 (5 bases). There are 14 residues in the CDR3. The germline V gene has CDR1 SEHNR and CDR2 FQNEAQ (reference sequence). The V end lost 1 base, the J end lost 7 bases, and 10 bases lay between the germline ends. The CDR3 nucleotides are TGTGCCAGCAGCTTAGTTCGCAGCGGCGGGGAGCTGTTTTTT. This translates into CASSLVRSGGELFF.

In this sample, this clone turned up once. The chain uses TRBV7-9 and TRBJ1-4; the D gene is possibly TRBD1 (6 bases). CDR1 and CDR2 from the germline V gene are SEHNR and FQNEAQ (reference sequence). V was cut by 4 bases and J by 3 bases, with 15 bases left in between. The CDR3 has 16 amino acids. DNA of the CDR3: TGTGCCAGCAGCTATGGCAGGGGCGCGCCTAATGAAAAACTGTTTTTT. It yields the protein CASSYGRGAPNEKLFF.

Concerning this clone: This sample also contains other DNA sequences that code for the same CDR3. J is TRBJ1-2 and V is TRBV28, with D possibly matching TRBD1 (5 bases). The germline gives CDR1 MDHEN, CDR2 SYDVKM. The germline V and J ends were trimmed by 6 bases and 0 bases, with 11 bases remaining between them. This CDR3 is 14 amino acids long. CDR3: CASRFGRANYGYTF. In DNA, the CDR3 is TGTGCCAGCAGATTTGGCAGGGCTAACTATGGCTACACCTTC.